This paragraph covers one TCR beta chain sequence. TCRdb processed the 5' RACE reads anew with MiXCR; each CDR3 protein has one entry. Of roughly 64,000 distinct CDR3 sequences listed, about 20% are singletons. The CDR3 consists of 14 residues. V was clipped by 7 bases and J by 0 bases, with 13 bases between them. The V gene's germline CDR1 is SNHLY and CDR2 FYNNEI. Sequencing was done on a sample of memory CD4+ T cells sorted from a lymph node. This sample's subset: memory CD4+ T cells, CD4+CD45RO+CD25-. The chain links TRBV2 to TRBJ2-7; perhaps TRBD1 as D (5 bases). The TCR was taken from a female donor with breast cancer. CDR3 DNA: TGTGCCAGCACCTTCGACAGAGACTCCTACGAGCAGTACTTC. This codes for CASTFDRDSYEQYF.